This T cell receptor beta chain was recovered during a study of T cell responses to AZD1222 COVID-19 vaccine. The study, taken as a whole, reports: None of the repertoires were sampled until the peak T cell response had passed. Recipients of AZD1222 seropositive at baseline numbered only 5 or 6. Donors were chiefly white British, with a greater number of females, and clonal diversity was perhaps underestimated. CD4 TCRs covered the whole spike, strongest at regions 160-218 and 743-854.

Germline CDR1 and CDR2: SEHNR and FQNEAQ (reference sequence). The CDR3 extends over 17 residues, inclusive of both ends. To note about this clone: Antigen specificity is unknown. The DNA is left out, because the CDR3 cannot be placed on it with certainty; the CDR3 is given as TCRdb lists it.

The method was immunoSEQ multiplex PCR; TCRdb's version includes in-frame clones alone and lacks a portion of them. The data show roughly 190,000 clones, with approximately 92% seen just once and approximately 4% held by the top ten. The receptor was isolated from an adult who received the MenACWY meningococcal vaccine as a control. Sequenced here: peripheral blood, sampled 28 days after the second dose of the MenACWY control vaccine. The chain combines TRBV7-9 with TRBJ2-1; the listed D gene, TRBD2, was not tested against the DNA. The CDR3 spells CASSLVLRASGSNEQFF.